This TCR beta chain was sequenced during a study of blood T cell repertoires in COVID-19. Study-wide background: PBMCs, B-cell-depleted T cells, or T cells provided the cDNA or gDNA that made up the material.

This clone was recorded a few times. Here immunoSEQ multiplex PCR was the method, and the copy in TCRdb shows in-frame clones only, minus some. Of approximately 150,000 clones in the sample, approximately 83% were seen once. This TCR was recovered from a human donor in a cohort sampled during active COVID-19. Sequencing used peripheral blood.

CDR3 nucleotide sequence: TGTGCCAGCAGCTCTGAAAGCGGATACTACAATGAGCAGTTCTTC. Translated, it gives CASSSESGYYNEQFF. The chain is built from TRBV7-6 and TRBJ2-1; the D gene is possibly TRBD2 (5 bases). The germline V gene has CDR1 SGHVS and CDR2 FNYEAQ. The CDR3 consists of 15 residues. Trimming left V 4 bases short and J 3 bases short, with 13 bases between.